Sequencing of this TCR beta chain was carried out in a study of cytomegalovirus exposure and HLA in healthy donors. In the PCR, 60 Vbeta and 13 Jbeta primers were used. In the original analysis: About 83 million unique TCR beta chains, 9.5 million to 14 million shared, were counted in a later analysis. The assay was immunoSEQ multiplex PCR, and TCRdb's table has in-frame clones only and misses some. V, J and clone size reflect that table, while D and trimming were determined from the DNA. There are about 140,000 clones in the sample; over 60% occur only once, and roughly 1.2% lies in the top ten. The length of the CDR3 is 14 residues. Losses at the gene ends were 0 bases for V and 3 bases for J; bases not matched to a gene: 3. Germline CDR1 SGHKS, CDR2 YYEKEE (reference sequence). Concerning this clone: Antigen specificity is unknown.

Study-level results: Most TCRs appeared rarely, but some public TCRs recurred in many donors.

The genes are TRBV5-5 and TRBJ2-7; 7 bases line up with TRBD1. Sequenced material: PBMCs. This clonotype was obtained from a male donor in good health and CMV-seropositive. CDR3 in amino acids: CASSLVGGRYEQYF. The CDR3, as DNA: TGTGCCAGCAGCTTGGTAGGGGGCCGCTACGAGCAGTACTTC.